This T cell receptor beta chain was documented in a study of T-cell memory formation after mild COVID-19. Turning to the study itself: Largely donor-specific TCR clusters were found.

Constant-segment primers and 5'RACE yielded cDNA libraries for TCR alpha and TCR beta, each carrying sample barcodes and UMIs. TCRdb reprocessed the 5' RACE reads with MiXCR, giving one entry per CDR3 protein. Among 250,000 to 300,000 distinct CDR3 sequences, 15% to 20% were seen once, and the ten largest hold roughly 22%. Study-wide results and caveats: Researchers report contracting CD4+ clones mostly in CM and EM, with CD8+ clones in EMRA. Researchers could not confirm that second-wave clones peaking on day 37 targeted SARS-CoV-2.

Germline trimming cut 0 bases from V and 11 bases from J; bases unmatched to any gene: 5. Germline CDR1 reads SGHRS; CDR2 reads YFSETQ. The CDR3 has 14 amino acids. This clonotype has more than one count but fewer than ten. The antigen is undetermined. The sequence was obtained from a man between 18 and 35 years old who had mild COVID-19 (a few samples of this study predate the infection). Cell type and time point are not known. Sample: PBMCs or a T cell subset sorted from them (not recorded which). The chain has TRBV5-1 and TRBJ1-1, with 12 bases fitting TRBD1. CDR3 bases: TGCGCCAGCAGCTTGGTGGGGACAGGGGGCGTCGCTTTCTTT. Encoded protein: CASSLVGTGGVAFF.